The rows below give T cell receptor beta chains drawn from one sample of a study of blood T cell repertoires in COVID-19. The repertoire was sequenced with immunoSEQ multiplex PCR; TCRdb's copy has only in-frame clones and lacks some. The sample has under 200,000 clones, 85% to 90% seen once; the top ten hold roughly 9.8%. The specimen was peripheral blood. The receptors shown here come from a woman aged 55-75 years with COVID-19, enrolled during active disease. Each CDR3 is given with its conserved first and last residue. The D gene is left open where the match is weak. The size entry is marked missing in some rows and otherwise reads once, few, many or a size class.

V	J	D	size	CDR3	DNA
TRBV6-1	TRBJ2-7	NA	NA	CASSEYGRDYEQYF	TGTGCCAGCAGTGAATACGGCAGGGACTACGAGCAGTACTTC
TRBV3-1/TRBV3-2	TRBJ2-1	NA	NA	CASSQARDCFF	TGTGCCAGCAGCCAAGCCAGGGATTGTTTCTTC
TRBV4-1	TRBJ1-6	TRBD1	NA	CASSQRRIGGTGANSPLHF	TGCGCCAGCAGCCAACGAAGGATCGGGGGGACAGGGGCCAATTCACCCCTCCACTTT
TRBV7-2	TRBJ2-7	TRBD2	NA	CASSLYGTSGRYPLYEQYF	TGTGCCAGCAGCTTATATGGGACTAGCGGGAGATACCCCCTCTACGAGCAGTACTTC
TRBV20-1	TRBJ1-2	TRBD1	NA	CSALQGYGYTF	TGCAGTGCTCTACAGGGGTATGGCTACACCTTC
TRBV3-1/TRBV3-2	TRBJ1-1	NA	NA	CASSPPGEGWTEAFF	TGTGCCAGCAGCCCCCCTGGGGAGGGGTGGACTGAAGCTTTCTTT
TRBV28	TRBJ1-2	TRBD1	NA	CASSLVGQGEGGYTF	TGTGCCAGCAGTTTAGTCGGACAGGGGGAGGGTGGCTACACCTTC
TRBV28	TRBJ1-1	TRBD1	NA	CASSRDRVNTEAFF	TGTGCCAGCAGCAGGGACAGGGTGAACACTGAAGCTTTCTTT
TRBV19	TRBJ1-5	TRBD1	NA	CASSIDRGQGAQDQPQHF	TGTGCCAGTAGTATAGATAGGGGACAGGGGGCGCAGGATCAGCCCCAGCATTTT
TRBV20-1	TRBJ2-1	NA	NA	CSADRGHEQFF	TGCAGTGCGGATAGGGGCCATGAGCAGTTCTTC
TRBV24-1	TRBJ2-5	TRBD2	NA	CATSDFETSGVEQETQYF	TGTGCCACCAGTGATTTCGAGACTAGCGGCGTTGAACAAGAGACCCAGTACTTC
TRBV5-1	TRBJ2-6	TRBD1	NA	CASGRRTGGGGANVLTF	TGCGCCAGCGGAAGGCGGACAGGGGGCGGTGGGGCCAACGTCCTGACTTTC
TRBV4-1	TRBJ2-5	NA	once	CASRGRYQETQYF	TGCGCCAGCAGAGGCAGGTACCAAGAGACCCAGTACTTC
TRBV5-1	TRBJ2-1	TRBD2	NA	CASSPGLAGGPDNEQFF	TGCGCCAGCAGCCCGGGACTCGCGGGAGGGCCAGACAATGAGCAGTTCTTC
TRBV4-1	TRBJ1-1	NA	NA	CASSAPDRNTEAFF	TGCGCCAGCAGCGCCCCCGACAGGAACACTGAAGCTTTCTTT
TRBV29-1	TRBJ2-2	TRBD1	NA	CSVDRAGELFF	TGCAGCGTAGACAGGGCCGGGGAGCTGTTTTTT
TRBV7-2	TRBJ1-1	NA	NA	CASSLGRSEAFF	TGTGCCAGCAGCTTAGGCAGGTCTGAAGCTTTCTTT
TRBV29-1	TRBJ2-7	TRBD1	NA	CSVEAWDRASYEQYF	TGCAGCGTTGAAGCTTGGGACAGGGCGTCCTACGAGCAGTACTTC
TRBV19	TRBJ2-2	TRBD1	NA	CASSPGTGLATGELFF	TGTGCCAGTAGTCCCGGGACAGGGTTGGCCACCGGGGAGCTGTTTTTT
TRBV19	TRBJ2-7	NA	NA	CASSNRYEQYF	TGTGCCAGTAGTAACAGGTACGAGCAGTACTTC
TRBV4-3	TRBJ2-1	TRBD2	NA	CASSQDLLAGGGEQFF	TGCGCCAGCAGCCAAGACCTACTAGCGGGAGGGGGTGAGCAGTTCTTC
TRBV18	TRBJ2-7	TRBD2	NA	CASSRDGTSGRSEQYF	TGTGCCAGCTCCCGGGACGGAACTAGCGGGAGAAGCGAGCAGTACTTC
TRBV19	TRBJ2-7	TRBD1	NA	CASSTRDRPSYEQYF	TGTGCCAGTAGTACCCGGGACAGGCCCTCCTACGAGCAGTACTTC
TRBV28	TRBJ2-7	NA	few	CASSLGGGSSYEQYF	TGTGCCAGCAGTTTGGGGGGCGGGAGCTCCTACGAGCAGTACTTC
TRBV30	TRBJ2-5	NA	NA	CAWKGQETQYF	TGTGCCTGGAAGGGGCAAGAGACCCAGTACTTC
TRBV7-2	TRBJ2-1	TRBD2	NA	CASSTGTSGTSTGEQFF	TGTGCCAGCAGCACGGGGACTAGCGGAACTAGCACGGGGGAGCAGTTCTTC
TRBV24-1	TRBJ2-3	TRBD2	NA	CATSQPAGLTDTQYF	TGTGCCACCAGCCAACCAGCGGGACTCACAGATACGCAGTATTTT
TRBV18	TRBJ1-1	TRBD1	NA	CASSPQGAETEAFF	TGTGCCAGCTCACCACAGGGGGCAGAGACTGAAGCTTTCTTT
TRBV7-7	TRBJ2-3	NA	NA	CASSLGSGNTDTQYF	TGTGCTAGCAGCTTAGGGTCCGGGAACACAGATACGCAGTATTTT